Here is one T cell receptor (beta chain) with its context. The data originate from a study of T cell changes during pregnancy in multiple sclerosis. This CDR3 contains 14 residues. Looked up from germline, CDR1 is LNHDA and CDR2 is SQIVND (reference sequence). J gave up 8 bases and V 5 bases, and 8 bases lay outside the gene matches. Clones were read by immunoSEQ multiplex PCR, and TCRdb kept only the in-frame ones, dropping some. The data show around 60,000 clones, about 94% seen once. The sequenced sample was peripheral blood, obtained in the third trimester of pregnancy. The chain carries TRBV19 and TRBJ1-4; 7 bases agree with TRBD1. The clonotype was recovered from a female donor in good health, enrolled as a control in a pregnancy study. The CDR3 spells CASSGTVWSEKLFF. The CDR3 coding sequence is TGTGCCAGTAGTGGGACAGTCTGGTCCGAAAAACTGTTTTTT.